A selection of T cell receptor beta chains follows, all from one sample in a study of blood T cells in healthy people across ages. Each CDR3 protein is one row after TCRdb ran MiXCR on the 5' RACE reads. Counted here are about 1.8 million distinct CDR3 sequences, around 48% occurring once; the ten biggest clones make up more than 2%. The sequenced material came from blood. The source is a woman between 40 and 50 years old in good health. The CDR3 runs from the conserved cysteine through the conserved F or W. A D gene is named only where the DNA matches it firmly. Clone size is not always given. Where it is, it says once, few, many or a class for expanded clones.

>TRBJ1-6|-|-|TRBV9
CASSVADDLLALHF
TGTGCCAGCAGCGTAGCGGACGACCTGCTGGCCCTCCACTTT
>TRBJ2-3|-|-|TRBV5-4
CASASGPTDTQYF
TGTGCCAGCGCCTCGGGTCCCACAGATACGCAGTATTTT
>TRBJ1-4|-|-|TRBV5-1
CASSLVSGNEKLFF
TGCGCCAGCAGCTTGGTGTCAGGGAATGAAAAACTGTTTTTT
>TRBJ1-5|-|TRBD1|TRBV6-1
CASLPWHHTGGSQPQHF
TGTGCCAGCCTGCCATGGCATCATACAGGGGGCAGTCAGCCCCAGCATTTT
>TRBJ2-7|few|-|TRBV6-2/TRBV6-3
CASSYPIYEQYF
TGTGCCAGCAGTTACCCCATCTACGAGCAGTACTTC
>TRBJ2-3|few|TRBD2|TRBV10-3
CAIKASGDTDTQYF
TGTGCCATCAAGGCTAGCGGGGACACAGATACGCAGTATTTT
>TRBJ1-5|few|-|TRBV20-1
CSANKEGGNQPQHF
TGCAGTGCTAATAAGGAAGGAGGAAATCAGCCCCAGCATTTT
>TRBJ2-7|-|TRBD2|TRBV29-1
CSFHGGTSGREQYF
TGCAGCTTCCACGGAGGGACTAGCGGGCGTGAGCAGTACTTC
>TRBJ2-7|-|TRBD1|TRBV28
CASRNRGLPYEQYF
TGTGCCAGCCGGAACAGGGGGCTTCCCTACGAGCAGTACTTC
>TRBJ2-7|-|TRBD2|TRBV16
CASSPGASGGNYEQYF
TGTGCCAGCAGCCCTGGGGCTAGCGGGGGGAACTACGAGCAGTACTTC
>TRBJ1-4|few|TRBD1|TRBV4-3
CASSHGQATNEKLFF
TGCGCCAGCAGCCACGGACAGGCAACTAATGAAAAACTGTTTTTT
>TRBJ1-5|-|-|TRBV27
CASSLDGRTPQHF
TGTGCCAGCAGTTTGGACGGCCGAACGCCCCAGCATTTT
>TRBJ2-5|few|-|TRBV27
CASRGIGGPLQETQYF
TGTGCCAGCAGAGGGATCGGGGGGCCGCTACAAGAGACCCAGTACTTC